Listed below are T cell receptor beta chains from one sample, sequenced in a study of response to subunit inactivated influenza vaccine. TCRdb redid the calling of the RT-PCR reads with MiXCR, one entry per CDR3 protein. The table has a few hundred thousand distinct CDR3 sequences, roughly 22% seen once. The material was PBMCs from blood, obtained approximately 22 months after vaccination. All receptors derive from a man between 45 and 75 years old who received an inactivated influenza vaccine. CDR3s include the opening cysteine and the closing phenylalanine or tryptophan. A D gene is named only where the DNA matches it firmly. Size is omitted from some rows. Given values are once, few, many or a class for expanded clones.

J gene | V gene | clone size | D gene | CDR3 protein | CDR3 DNA
TRBJ1-2 | TRBV3-1 | NA | NA | CASSPVRGRAGYTF | TGTGCCAGCAGCCCTGTAAGGGGGAGGGCTGGCTACACCTTC
TRBJ1-3 | TRBV27 | NA | TRBD1 | CASSTLGQGGNTIYF | TGTGCCAGCAGTACCTTGGGACAGGGGGGAAACACCATATATTTT
TRBJ1-1 | TRBV20-1 | NA | NA | CSASPTKGMNTEAFF | TGCAGTGCCTCCCCTACCAAGGGCATGAACACTGAAGCTTTCTTT
TRBJ2-2 | TRBV29-1 | NA | NA | CSGYNGELFF | TGCAGCGGTTATAACGGGGAGCTGTTTTTT
TRBJ2-1 | TRBV5-6 | NA | NA | CASSSWPGDALGEQFF | TGTGCCAGCAGCTCGTGGCCGGGGGACGCCCTGGGTGAGCAGTTCTTC
TRBJ1-4 | TRBV20-1 | few | TRBD1 | CSARAGTVNEKLFF | TGCAGTGCTAGAGCCGGGACAGTTAATGAAAAACTGTTTTTT
TRBJ1-2 | TRBV6-1 | NA | TRBD1 | CASSNRGSVHGYTF | TGTGCCAGCAGTAACAGGGGTTCAGTCCATGGCTACACCTTC
TRBJ1-1 | TRBV10-2 | few | NA | CASSRGPVNTEAFF | TGCGCCAGCAGCCGAGGACCGGTGAACACTGAAGCTTTCTTT
TRBJ2-3 | TRBV4-2 | NA | TRBD1 | CASSQDSTGSVGDTQYF | TGTGCCAGCAGCCAAGACTCGACAGGGTCAGTGGGAGATACGCAGTATTTT
TRBJ1-4 | TRBV6-6 | few | TRBD1 | CASSSGTDEKLFF | TGTGCCAGCAGTTCCGGGACAGATGAAAAACTGTTTTTT
TRBJ1-6 | TRBV30 | many | NA | CAWTRYNSPLHF | TGTGCCTGGACACGGTATAATTCACCCCTCCACTTT
TRBJ2-3 | TRBV6-5 | NA | TRBD2 | CASSYSRGRGGDTQYF | TGTGCCAGCAGTTACTCGAGGGGGCGGGGGGGAGATACGCAGTATTTT